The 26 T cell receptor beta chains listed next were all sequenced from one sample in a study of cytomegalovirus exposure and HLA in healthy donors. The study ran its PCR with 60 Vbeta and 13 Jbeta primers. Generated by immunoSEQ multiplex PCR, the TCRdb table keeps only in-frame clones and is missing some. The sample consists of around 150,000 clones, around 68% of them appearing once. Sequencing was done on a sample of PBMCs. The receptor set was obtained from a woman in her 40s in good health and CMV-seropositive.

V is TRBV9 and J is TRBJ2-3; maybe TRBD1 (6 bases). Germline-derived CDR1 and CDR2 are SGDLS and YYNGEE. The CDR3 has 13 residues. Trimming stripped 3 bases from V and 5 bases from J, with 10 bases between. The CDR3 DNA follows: TGTGCCAGCAGCGCCCGGACAGTAGATACGCAGTATTTT. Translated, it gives CASSARTVDTQYF. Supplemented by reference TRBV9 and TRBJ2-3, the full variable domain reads DSGVTQTPKHLITATGQRVTLRCSPRSGDLSVYWYQQSLDQGLQFLIQYYNGEERAKGNILERFSAQQFPDLHSELNLSSLELGDSALYFCASSARTVDTQYFGPGTRLTVL.

CDR3 amino acids: CASSPGTSANNEQFF. CDR3 sequence (DNA): TGTGCCAGCAGCCCCGGGACTAGTGCTAACAATGAGCAGTTCTTC. The V and J genes are TRBV5-4 and TRBJ2-1, with TRBD2 matching over 8 bases. J was trimmed by 5 bases and V by 4 bases; bases with no gene match: 8. The CDR3 is 15 amino acids. CDR1 SGHNT and CDR2 YYREEE come from the germline V gene (reference sequence).

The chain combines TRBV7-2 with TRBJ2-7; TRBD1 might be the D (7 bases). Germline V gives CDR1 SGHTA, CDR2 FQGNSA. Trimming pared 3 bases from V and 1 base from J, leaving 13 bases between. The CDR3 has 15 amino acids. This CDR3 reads CASSLLSGGSYEQYF. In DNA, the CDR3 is TGTGCCAGCAGCTTGTTGTCAGGGGGGTCCTACGAGCAGTACTTC.

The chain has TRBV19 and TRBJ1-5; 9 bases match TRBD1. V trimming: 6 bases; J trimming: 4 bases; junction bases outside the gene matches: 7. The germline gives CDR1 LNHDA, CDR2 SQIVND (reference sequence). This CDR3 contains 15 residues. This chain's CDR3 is CASSLTGGENQPQHF. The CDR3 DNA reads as TGTGCCAGTAGCCTCACAGGGGGCGAGAATCAGCCCCAGCATTTT.

The CDR3 sequence: CASSIVPGQGEDEQYF. The CDR3 bases are TGTGCCAGTAGTATCGTCCCGGGACAGGGAGAAGACGAGCAGTACTTC. V gene TRBV19 combines with J gene TRBJ2-7; 9 positions agree with TRBD1. The CDR3 totals 16 residues. The V gene end was trimmed by 3 bases and the J gene end by 5 bases; junction bases not matched to a gene: 11. The germline CDR1 and CDR2 sequences are LNHDA and SQIVND (reference sequence).

The CDR3 reads CASSAGVHTEAFF. CDR3 sequence (DNA): TGTGCCAGCAGCGCCGGGGTACACACTGAAGCTTTCTTT. The chain recombines TRBV7-3 with TRBJ1-1; D is undetermined. With 5 bases removed from V and 3 bases from J, the gap between germline ends came to 10 bases. This CDR3 has 13 residues. CDR1 SGHTA and CDR2 FQGTGA come from the germline V gene.

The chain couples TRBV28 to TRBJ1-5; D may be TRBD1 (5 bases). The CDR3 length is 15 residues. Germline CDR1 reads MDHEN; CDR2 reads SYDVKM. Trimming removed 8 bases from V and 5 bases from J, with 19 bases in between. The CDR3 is CASRSGGTGDQPQHF. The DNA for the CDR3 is TGTGCCAGCCGCTCGGGGGGAACGGGCGATCAGCCCCAGCATTTT. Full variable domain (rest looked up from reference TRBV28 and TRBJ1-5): DVKVTQSSRYLVKRTGEKVFLECVQDMDHENMFWYRQDPGLGLRLIYFSYDVKMKEKGDIPEGYSVSREKKERFSLILESASTNQTSMYLCASRSGGTGDQPQHFGDGTRLSIL.

CDR3 loop: CASSFGQGAKNIQYF. CDR3 nucleotide sequence: TGTGCCAGCAGTTTCGGGCAGGGAGCCAAAAACATTCAGTACTTC. The chain is built from TRBV28 and TRBJ2-4, with D possibly being TRBD1 (5 bases). Germline V lookup: CDR1 MDHEN, CDR2 SYDVKM. The CDR3 extends over 15 amino acids. Trimming shortened V by 3 bases and J by 0 bases, and 9 bases separated the two germline ends. Filled out from reference TRBV28 and TRBJ2-4, the complete variable domain reads DVKVTQSSRYLVKRTGEKVFLECVQDMDHENMFWYRQDPGLGLRLIYFSYDVKMKEKGDIPEGYSVSREKKERFSLILESASTNQTSMYLCASSFGQGAKNIQYFGAGTRLSVL.

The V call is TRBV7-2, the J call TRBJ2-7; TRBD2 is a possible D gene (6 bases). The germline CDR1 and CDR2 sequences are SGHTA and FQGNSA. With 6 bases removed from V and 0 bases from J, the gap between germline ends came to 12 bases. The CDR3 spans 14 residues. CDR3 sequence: CASRRLAYSYEQYF. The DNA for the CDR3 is TGTGCCAGCAGACGTCTAGCGTACTCCTACGAGCAGTACTTC. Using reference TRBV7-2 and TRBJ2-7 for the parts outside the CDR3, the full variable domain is GAGVSQSPSNKVTEKGKDVELRCDPISGHTALYWYRQSLGQGLEFLIYFQGNSAPDKSGLPSDRFSAERTGGSVSTLTIQRTQQEDSAVYLCASRRLAYSYEQYFGPGTRLTVT.

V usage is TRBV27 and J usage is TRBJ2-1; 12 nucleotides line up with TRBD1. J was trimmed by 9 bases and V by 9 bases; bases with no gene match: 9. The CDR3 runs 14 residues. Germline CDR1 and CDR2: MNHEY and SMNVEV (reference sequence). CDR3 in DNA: TGTGCCAGTTGCCGGGACAGGGGGCGCGGTGAGCAGTTCTTC. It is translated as CASCRDRGRGEQFF.

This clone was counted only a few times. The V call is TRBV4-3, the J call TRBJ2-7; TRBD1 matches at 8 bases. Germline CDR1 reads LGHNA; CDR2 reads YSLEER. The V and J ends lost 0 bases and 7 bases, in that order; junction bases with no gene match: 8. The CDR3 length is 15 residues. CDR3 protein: CASSQDRQGLGEQYF. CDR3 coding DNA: TGCGCCAGCAGCCAAGATCGACAGGGGCTCGGGGAGCAGTACTTC.

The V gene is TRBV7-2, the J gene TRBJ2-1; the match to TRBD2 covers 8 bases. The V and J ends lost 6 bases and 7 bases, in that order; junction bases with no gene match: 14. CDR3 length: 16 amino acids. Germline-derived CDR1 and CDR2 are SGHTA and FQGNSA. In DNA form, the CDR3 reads TGTGCCAGCAGACCCCAAGCGGGAGCCTGGTTGAATGAGCAGTTCTTC. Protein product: CASRPQAGAWLNEQFF.

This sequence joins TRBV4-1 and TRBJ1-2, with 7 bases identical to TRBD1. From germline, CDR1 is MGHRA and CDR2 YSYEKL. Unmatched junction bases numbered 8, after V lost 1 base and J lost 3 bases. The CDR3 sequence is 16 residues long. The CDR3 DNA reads TGCGCCAGCAGCCAAGTATTCGCCGGGACAGACTATGGCTACACCTTC. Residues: CASSQVFAGTDYGYTF.

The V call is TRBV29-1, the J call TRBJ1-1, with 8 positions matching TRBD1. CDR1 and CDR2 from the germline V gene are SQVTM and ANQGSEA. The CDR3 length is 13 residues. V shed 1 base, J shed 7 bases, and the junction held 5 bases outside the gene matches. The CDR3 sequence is CSVEVRGQGEAFF. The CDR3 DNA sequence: TGCAGCGTTGAAGTTCGAGGACAGGGTGAAGCTTTCTTT.

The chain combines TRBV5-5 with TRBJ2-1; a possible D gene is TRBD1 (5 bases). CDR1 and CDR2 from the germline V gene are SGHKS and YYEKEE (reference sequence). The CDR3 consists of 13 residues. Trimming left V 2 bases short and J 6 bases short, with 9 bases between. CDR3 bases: TGTGCCAGCAGCTTAGGGGTGGTCAATGAGCAGTTCTTC. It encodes CASSLGVVNEQFF.

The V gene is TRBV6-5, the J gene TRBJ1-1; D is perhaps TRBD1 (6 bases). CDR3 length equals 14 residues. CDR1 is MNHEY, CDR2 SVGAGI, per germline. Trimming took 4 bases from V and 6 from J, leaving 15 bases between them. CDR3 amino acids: CASSLGALVSEAFF. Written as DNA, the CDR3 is TGTGCCAGCAGTTTGGGGGCGCTTGTTTCTGAAGCTTTCTTT.

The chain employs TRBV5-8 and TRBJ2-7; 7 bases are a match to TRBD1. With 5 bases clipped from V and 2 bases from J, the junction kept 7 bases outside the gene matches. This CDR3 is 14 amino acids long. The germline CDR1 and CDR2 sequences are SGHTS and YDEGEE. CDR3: CASRGWGQTYEQYF. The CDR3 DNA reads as TGTGCCAGCAGGGGGTGGGGACAGACCTACGAGCAGTACTTC.

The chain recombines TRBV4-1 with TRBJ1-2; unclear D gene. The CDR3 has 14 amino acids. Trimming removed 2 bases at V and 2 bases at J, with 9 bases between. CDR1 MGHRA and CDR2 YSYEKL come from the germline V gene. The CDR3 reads CASSQLMRNYGYTF. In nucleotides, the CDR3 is TGCGCCAGCAGCCAACTTATGAGGAACTATGGCTACACCTTC.

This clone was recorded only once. CDR3 DNA: TGTGCCAGCAGCCCTCTCAGCGGGAGGGCCTACAATGAGCAGTTCTTC. Its protein is CASSPLSGRAYNEQFF. The rearrangement links TRBV7-3 to TRBJ2-1; 10 bases match TRBD2. There are 16 residues in the CDR3. CDR1 SGHTA and CDR2 FQGTGA come from the germline V gene. V was pared by 5 bases and J by 2 bases, with 6 bases of the junction left unmatched. Variable domain in full (rest from reference TRBV7-3 and TRBJ2-1): GAGVSQTPSNKVTEKGKYVELRCDPISGHTALYWYRQSLGQGPEFLIYFQGTGAADDSGLPNDRFFAVRPEGSVSTLKIQRTERGDSAVYLCASSPLSGRAYNEQFFGPGTRLTVL.

In DNA form, the CDR3 reads TGCGCCAGCAGCCAAGATGCCTGGCGGGGGGGGAATGAGCAGTTCTTC. Its translation: CASSQDAWRGGNEQFF. The rearrangement links TRBV4-1 to TRBJ2-1; TRBD2 matches 9 bases. Per germline, CDR1 MGHRA and CDR2 YSYEKL. This CDR3 has 16 amino acids. The ends lost 0 bases at V and 7 bases at J; junction bases unmatched: 7.

CDR3 protein: CASSLYTSPGYTF. The CDR3 coding sequence is TGTGCCAGCAGCTTGTATACAAGTCCTGGCTACACCTTC. The rearrangement joins TRBV5-8 to TRBJ1-2; D uncertain. The CDR3 sequence is 13 residues long. The V and J ends lost 1 base and 7 bases respectively, with 11 bases between them. Per the germline V gene, CDR1 is SGHTS and CDR2 is YDEGEE. The complete variable domain, with remaining parts taken from reference TRBV5-8 and TRBJ1-2, reads EAGVTQSPTHLIKTRGQQATLRCSPISGHTSVYWYQQALGLGLQFLLWYDEGEERNRGNFPPRFSGRQFPNYSSELNVNALELEDSALYLCASSLYTSPGYTFGSGTRLTVV.

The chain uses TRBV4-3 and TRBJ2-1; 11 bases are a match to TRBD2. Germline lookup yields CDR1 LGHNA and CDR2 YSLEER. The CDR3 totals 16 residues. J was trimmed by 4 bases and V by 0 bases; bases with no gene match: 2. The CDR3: CASSQDLAGGYNEQFF. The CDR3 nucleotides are TGCGCCAGCAGCCAAGATCTAGCGGGAGGATACAATGAGCAGTTCTTC.

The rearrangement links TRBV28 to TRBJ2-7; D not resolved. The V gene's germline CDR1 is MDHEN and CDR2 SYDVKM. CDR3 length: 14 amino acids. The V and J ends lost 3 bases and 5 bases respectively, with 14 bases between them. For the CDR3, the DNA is TGTGCCAGCAGTTTCTCGGCAGGTCCGCACGAGCAGTACTTC. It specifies CASSFSAGPHEQYF. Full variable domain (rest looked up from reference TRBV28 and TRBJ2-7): DVKVTQSSRYLVKRTGEKVFLECVQDMDHENMFWYRQDPGLGLRLIYFSYDVKMKEKGDIPEGYSVSREKKERFSLILESASTNQTSMYLCASSFSAGPHEQYFGPGTRLTVT.

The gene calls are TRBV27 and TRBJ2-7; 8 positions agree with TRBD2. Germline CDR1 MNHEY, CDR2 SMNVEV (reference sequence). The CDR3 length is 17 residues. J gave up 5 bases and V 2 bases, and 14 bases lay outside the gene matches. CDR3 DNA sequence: TGTGCCAGCAGTTTAACACGGACTAGCCTCGAAACGGACGAGCAGTACTTC. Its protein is CASSLTRTSLETDEQYF.

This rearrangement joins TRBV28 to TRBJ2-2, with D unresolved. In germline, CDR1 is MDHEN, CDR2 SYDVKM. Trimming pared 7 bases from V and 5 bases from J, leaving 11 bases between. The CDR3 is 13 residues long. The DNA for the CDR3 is TGTGCCAGCACCGCCAGACATACCGGGGAGCTGTTTTTT. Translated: CASTARHTGELFF.

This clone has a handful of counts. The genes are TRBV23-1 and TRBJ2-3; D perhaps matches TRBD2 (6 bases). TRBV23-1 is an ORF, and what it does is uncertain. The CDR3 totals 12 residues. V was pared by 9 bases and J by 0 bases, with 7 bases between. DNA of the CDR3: TGCGCCAGGGGGACTAGCACAGATACGCAGTATTTT. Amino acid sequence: CARGTSTDTQYF.